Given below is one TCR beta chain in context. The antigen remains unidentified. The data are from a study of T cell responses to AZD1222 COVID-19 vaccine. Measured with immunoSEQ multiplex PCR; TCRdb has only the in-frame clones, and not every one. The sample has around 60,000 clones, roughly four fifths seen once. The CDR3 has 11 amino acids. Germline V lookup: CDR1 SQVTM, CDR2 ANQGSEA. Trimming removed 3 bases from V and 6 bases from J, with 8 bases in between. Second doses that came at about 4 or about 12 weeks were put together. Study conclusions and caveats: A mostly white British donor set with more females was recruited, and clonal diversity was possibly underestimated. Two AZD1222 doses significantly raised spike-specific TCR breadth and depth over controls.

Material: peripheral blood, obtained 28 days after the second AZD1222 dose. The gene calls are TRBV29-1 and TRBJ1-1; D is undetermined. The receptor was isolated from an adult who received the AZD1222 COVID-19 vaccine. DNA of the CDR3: TGCAGCGTTGAGGAGGGTCCTGAAGCTTTCTTT. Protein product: CSVEEGPEAFF.